This TCR beta chain was sequenced during a study of early T cells in non-severe SARS-CoV-2 infection. Germline assignment: CDR1 MNHNS and CDR2 SASEGT. The CDR3 covers 16 residues. V dropped 2 bases and J dropped 3; count of bases not matched to a gene: 9. In this sample, this clonotype turned up many times. Researchers attached unique molecular identifiers to individual cDNA molecules. TCRdb processed the 5' RACE reads anew with MiXCR; each CDR3 protein has one entry. The table lists about 40,000 distinct CDR3 sequences, more than 4.5% of them singletons. This material consisted of whole blood, taken at baseline. The clonotype was recovered from an adult who was a healthcare worker with PCR-confirmed SARS-CoV-2 infection or an uninfected control (not recorded which). The gene calls are TRBV6-1 and TRBJ1-2, with TRBD1 identical over 7 bases. CDR3 coding DNA: TGTGCCAGCAGTGAACGGGAAGGGGGCCACCACTATGGCTACACCTTC. Translation gives CASSEREGGHHYGYTF.